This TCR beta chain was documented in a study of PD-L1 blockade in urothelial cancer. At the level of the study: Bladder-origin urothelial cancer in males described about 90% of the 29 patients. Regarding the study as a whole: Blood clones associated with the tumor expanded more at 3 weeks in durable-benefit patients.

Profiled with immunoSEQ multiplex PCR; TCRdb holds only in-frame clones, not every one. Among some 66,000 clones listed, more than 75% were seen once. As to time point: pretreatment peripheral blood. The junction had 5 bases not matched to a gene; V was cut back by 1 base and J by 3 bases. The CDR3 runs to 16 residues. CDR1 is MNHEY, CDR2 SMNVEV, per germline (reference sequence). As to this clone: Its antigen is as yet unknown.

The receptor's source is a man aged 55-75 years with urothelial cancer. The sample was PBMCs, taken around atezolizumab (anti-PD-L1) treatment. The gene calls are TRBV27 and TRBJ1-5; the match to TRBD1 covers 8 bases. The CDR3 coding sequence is TGTGCCAGCAGTTTATTTGGGGACAGGTCCAATCAGCCCCAGCATTTT. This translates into CASSLFGDRSNQPQHF.